One and the same sample provided the 17 T cell receptor beta chains below, sequenced in a study of tumor-infiltrating lymphocytes in primary liver carcinoma. With a constant-region primer, TCR beta cDNA was made from approximately 520 ng of total RNA. Slightly modified ARM-PCR served as the procedure for the TCR beta libraries. These libraries came from three rounds of nested multiplex PCR. It was with TRBV1-TRBV30 forward primers and a C-beta reverse primer that the first two PCR rounds were run, at approximately 10 cycles each. TCRdb called the multiplex PCR reads again in MiXCR, with one record for every CDR3 protein. Altogether approximately 190,000 distinct CDR3 sequences are present, 85% being singletons, with the ten largest covering around 18%. The tissue used was unsorted bulk material of about 17-33 mg. RNA and DNA were co-extracted from it with the AllPrep DNA/RNA mini kit. The material sequenced was tumor tissue from primary liver carcinoma. The source of these receptors is a middle-aged man with primary liver carcinoma and hepatitis B virus infection.

The J gene is TRBJ1-1, the V gene TRBV29-1; D not certain. V dropped 6 bases and J dropped 9 bases, with 14 bases sitting between them. CDR3 length: 11 residues. Germline V gene lookup returns CDR1 SQVTM and CDR2 ANQGSEA. This chain's CDR3 is CSVGRTGQAFF. In DNA, the CDR3 is TGCAGCGTCGGGAGGACGGGTCAAGCTTTCTTT.

Concerning this clonotype itself: Since the CDR3 does not end with the conserved phenylalanine or tryptophan, this likely comes from a read error. V usage is TRBV29-1 and J usage is TRBJ1-4; D gene ambiguous. Germline V gene data show CDR1 as SQVTM and CDR2 as ANQGSEA. This CDR3 contains 10 residues. V was clipped by 7 bases and J by 6 bases, with 6 bases between them. The CDR3 loop is CSAGHEKLFL. DNA of the CDR3: TGCAGCGCTGGGCATGAAAAACTGTTTTTA.

Of note for this clonotype: A junction end diverges from the germline sequence, so it may reflect a read error. This rearrangement joins TRBV4-1 to TRBJ1-4; D not resolved. This CDR3 has 15 amino acids. CDR1 and CDR2 (germline): MGHRA, YSYEKL. The CDR3 spells CASSQGPTTNEKVSF. The CDR3, as DNA: TGCGCCAGCAGCCAAGGACCCACAACTAATGAAAAAGTGTCTTTT.

The V and J genes are TRBV7-6 and TRBJ2-5; no definite D call. This CDR3 spans 11 amino acids. Per germline, CDR1 SGHVS and CDR2 FNYEAQ. V was pared by 5 bases and J by 8 bases, with 9 bases between. The CDR3 nucleotides are TGTGCCAGCAGCCGATCCGATACCCAGTACTTC. Protein sequence: CASSRSDTQYF.

The rearrangement links TRBV12-3 or TRBV12-4 to TRBJ2-5; D possibly uses TRBD1 or TRBD2 (6 bases each). V was pared by 10 bases and J by 6 bases, with 24 bases between. The CDR3 has 15 residues. The CDR3 DNA reads TGTGCCAACAGACCCGGTGGGAGAGGGGGGCAGACCCAGTACTTC. Encoded protein: CANRPGGRGGQTQYF.

Concerning this clonotype: Sequence at one end of the junction differs from germline and may be a read error. The V gene is TRBV5-1, the J gene TRBJ1-1; D ambiguous. Germline CDR1 SGHRS, CDR2 YFSETQ. The CDR3 has 15 amino acids. The CDR3 here is CANSTRSRTNTEAFF. CDR3 in DNA: TGCGCCAACAGCACCCGCAGCAGGACGAACACTGAAGCTTTCTTT.

The gene calls are TRBV5-4 and TRBJ2-3; D is uncertain. The CDR3 runs to 17 residues. CDR1 and CDR2 from the germline V gene are SGHNT and YYREEE (reference sequence). V was cut by 6 bases and J by 0 bases, with 20 bases left in between. The CDR3 sequence: CASIIRASRTSTDTQYF. In nucleotides, the CDR3 is TGTGCCAGCATTATCAGAGCCTCCAGAACTAGCACAGATACGCAGTATTTT.

V and J are TRBV11-2 and TRBJ2-5; 7 nucleotides line up with TRBD1. The V gene's germline CDR1 is SGHAT and CDR2 FQNNGV. This CDR3 is 15 amino acids long. The CDR3 region has the DNA TGTGCAATCAGCCCCCGGTCAGCCACAGGGGTGACCCAGTACTTC. Translated: CAISPRSATGVTQYF.

Notes on this clonotype: A junction boundary mismatches the germline segment, possibly from a read error. V usage is TRBV11-1 and J usage is TRBJ2-4, with 12 bases lining up with TRBD2. This CDR3 is built from 17 residues. Germline V gene sequence: CDR1 SGHAT, CDR2 FQDESV (reference sequence). This CDR3 is CANSFPWTSGTKKIQYF. CDR3 sequence (DNA): TGCGCCAACAGCTTTCCCTGGACTAGCGGGACCAAAAAGATTCAGTACTTC.

Comments on this clonotype: One end of the junction varies from germline; a read error may be responsible. The V gene is TRBV3-1, the J gene TRBJ2-3, with TRBD2 matching over 7 bases. Germline V CDR1 and CDR2: LGHDT, YNNKEL (reference sequence). The CDR3 runs to 14 residues. CDR3: CTSSQDGREDTQYF. In DNA form, the CDR3 reads TGTACCAGCAGCCAAGATGGGAGGGAAGATACGCAGTATTTT.

Note on this clonotype: The CDR3 does not end in the conserved phenylalanine or tryptophan, so this is likely a read error. The chain employs TRBV11-1 and TRBJ1-2; D call uncertain. The V gene lost 5 bases and the J gene lost 3 bases, with 10 bases spanning the gap. From germline, CDR1 is SGHAT and CDR2 FQDESV (reference sequence). The CDR3 extends over 13 amino acids. The CDR3 sequence is CASSVVHDYGYTC. The CDR3 DNA follows: TGTGCCAGCAGCGTGGTCCATGACTATGGCTACACCTGC.

With respect to this clonotype: Likely a read error: the CDR3 ends without its conserved phenylalanine or tryptophan. The limits of the CDR3 on the DNA are not certain, so only TCRdb's listed CDR3 is given. The genes are TRBV11-2 and TRBJ2-7; the D segment call TRBD1 is taken from the table without a DNA check. The CDR3 adds up to 11 amino acids, both ends counted. Germline CDR1 reads SGHAT; CDR2 reads FQNNGV. CDR3: CASSKGVVQYL.

This clonotype showed up just a few times. A junction boundary mismatches the germline segment, possibly from a read error. This chain links TRBV11-2 with TRBJ2-6; weak D call: TRBD1 (5 bases). This CDR3 is built from 15 residues. CDR1 is SGHAT and CDR2 is FQNNGV in the germline V gene. CDR3 bases: TGTGCTACCCAACGGCCGCGCTCTGGGGCCAACGTCATGACTTTC. Translation: CATQRPRSGANVMTF.

As to this clonotype: The CDR3 does not end in the conserved phenylalanine or tryptophan, so this is likely a read error. The limits of the CDR3 on the DNA are not certain, so only TCRdb's listed CDR3 is given. V gene TRBV29-1 combines with J gene TRBJ2-7; the table names TRBD1, a call not compared with the DNA. The length of the CDR3 is 13 amino acids, counting both ends. Per the germline V gene, CDR1 is SQVTM and CDR2 is ANQGSEA. The CDR3 loop reads CSAREAFQGEQHY.

The chain carries TRBV20-1 and TRBJ2-4; D call uncertain. The CDR3 has 13 amino acids. V was clipped by 1 base and J by 4 bases, with 8 bases between them. Germline V lookup: CDR1 DFQATT, CDR2 SNEGSKA (reference sequence). CDR3 sequence reads: CSARATSKNIQYF. The CDR3, as DNA: TGCAGTGCTAGAGCGACGAGTAAAAACATTCAGTACTTC.

As to this clonotype: A junction boundary mismatches the germline segment, possibly from a read error. The V gene is TRBV5-4, the J gene TRBJ1-5; D gene uncertain. The CDR3 is 15 amino acids. Germline V gene sequence: CDR1 SGHNT, CDR2 YYREEE (reference sequence). The DNA of the CDR3 is TGTGCCAGCAACCGCGACGGAAATAGCAATCAGTCCCAGCATTTT. Protein sequence: CASNRDGNSNQSQHF.

The genes are TRBV6-5 and TRBJ1-2, with D hard to call. The germline V and J ends were trimmed by 10 bases and 8 bases, with 17 bases remaining between them. Looked up from germline, CDR1 is MNHEY and CDR2 is SVGAGI. The CDR3 sequence is 12 residues long. The chain's CDR3 is CANTQGFRGYTF. The CDR3 DNA sequence: TGTGCCAACACACAAGGGTTTCGGGGCTACACCTTC.